This T cell receptor (beta chain) emerged from a study of T-cell reconstitution after alpha-beta-depleted transplantation in children. This CDR3 is built from 14 residues. The ends lost 4 bases at V and 2 bases at J; junction bases unmatched: 4. Per the germline V gene, CDR1 is LNHNV and CDR2 is YYDKDF (reference sequence). Unique molecular identifiers were incorporated into the prepared TCRbeta library. TCRdb re-called the PCR reads through MiXCR, storing one row per CDR3 protein. Of 250,000 to 350,000 distinct CDR3 sequences listed, about 10% were seen once; the top ten hold around 10%. This TCR came from a human donor who donated a stem cell graft to a child with SCID. Source: PBMCs from the stem cell graft donor, taken from the stem cell graft. This chain uses TRBV15 with TRBJ2-7; 8 positions match TRBD1. In DNA, the CDR3 is TGTGCCACCAGCACCGGGACAGGAGCCTACGAGCAGTACTTC. Protein product: CATSTGTGAYEQYF.